The clone carrying this T cell receptor beta chain was counted once. The antigen is undetermined. One end of the junction does not line up with germline, which may come from a read error. This record belongs to a study of cytomegalovirus exposure and HLA in healthy donors. The germline V gene has CDR1 LGHNA and CDR2 YNFKEQ. The CDR3 loop spans 12 amino acids. Primers included in the PCR were 60 Vbeta and 13 Jbeta primers. Sequencing used immunoSEQ multiplex PCR; TCRdb keeps in-frame clones, though not all of them. The sample lists around 99,000 clones; around 73% were seen once. Study results and caveats: An Asian-associated ancestry cluster reportedly showed fewer N-insertions than the roughly 670-donor mean in a later analysis. A later analysis linked a missense DCLRE1C variant to TCR beta V- and J-gene trimming. The study designated over 150 TCR beta chains cytomegalovirus-associated. Accurate HLA-A and HLA-B prediction from TCR beta sequences was reported for most subjects.

The rearrangement uses TRBV4-2 and TRBJ2-3, with TRBD2 matching over 10 bases. This TCR was recovered from a young man in good health and CMV-seronegative. The sequenced sample was PBMCs. CDR3 DNA: TGTGCCAGCAGCCAAGATTTGGGGGGACTAGCGTGG. As protein: CASSQDLGGLAW.